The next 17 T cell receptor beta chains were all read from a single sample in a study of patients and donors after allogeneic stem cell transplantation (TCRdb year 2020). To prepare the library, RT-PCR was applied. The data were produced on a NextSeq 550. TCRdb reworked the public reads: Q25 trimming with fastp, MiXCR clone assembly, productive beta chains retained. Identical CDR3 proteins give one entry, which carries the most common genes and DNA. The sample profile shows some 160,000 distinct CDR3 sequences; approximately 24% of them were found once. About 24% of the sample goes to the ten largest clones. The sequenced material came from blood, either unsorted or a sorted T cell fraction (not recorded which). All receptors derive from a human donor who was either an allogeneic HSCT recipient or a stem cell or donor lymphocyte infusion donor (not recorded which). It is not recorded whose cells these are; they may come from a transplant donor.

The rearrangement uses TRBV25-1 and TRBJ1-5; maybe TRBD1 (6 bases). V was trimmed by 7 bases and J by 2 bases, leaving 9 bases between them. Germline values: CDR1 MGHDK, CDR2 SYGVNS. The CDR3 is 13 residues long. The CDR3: CASTGGRNQPQHF. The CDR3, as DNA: TGTGCCAGCACCGGGGGCCGCAATCAGCCCCAGCATTTT.

CDR3 nucleotides: TGTGCCAGCAGCCAAAGGAGGGAACTAGGCAATGAGCAGTTCTTC. Translating gives CASSQRRELGNEQFF. The rearrangement links TRBV7-9 to TRBJ2-1; maybe TRBD2 (6 bases). CDR3 size: 15 residues. V shed 5 bases and J shed 6 bases, with 17 bases lying between them. Germline values: CDR1 SEHNR, CDR2 FQNEAQ (reference sequence). Supplemented by reference TRBV7-9 and TRBJ2-1, the full variable domain reads DTGVSQNPRHKITKRGQNVTFRCDPISEHNRLYWYRQTLGQGPEFLTYFQNEAQLEKSRLLSDRFSAERPKGSFSTLEIQRTEQGDSAMYLCASSQRRELGNEQFFGPGTRLTVL.

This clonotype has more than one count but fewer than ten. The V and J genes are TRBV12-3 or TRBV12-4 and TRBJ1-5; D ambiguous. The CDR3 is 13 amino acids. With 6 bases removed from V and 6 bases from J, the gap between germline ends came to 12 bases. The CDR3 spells CASRMGVSQPQHF. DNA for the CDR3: TGTGCCAGCAGGATGGGTGTTTCTCAGCCCCAGCATTTT.

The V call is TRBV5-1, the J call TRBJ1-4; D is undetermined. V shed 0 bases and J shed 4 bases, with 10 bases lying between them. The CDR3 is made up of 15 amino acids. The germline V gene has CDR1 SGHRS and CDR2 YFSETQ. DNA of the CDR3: TGCGCCAGCAGCTTGGCCAGCGGGATTAATGAAAAACTGTTTTTT. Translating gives CASSLASGINEKLFF.

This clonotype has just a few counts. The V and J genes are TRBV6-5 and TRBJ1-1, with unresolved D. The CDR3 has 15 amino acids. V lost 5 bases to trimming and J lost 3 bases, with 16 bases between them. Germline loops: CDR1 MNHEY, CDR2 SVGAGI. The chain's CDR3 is CASSRASSGDTEAFF. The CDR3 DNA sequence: TGTGCCAGCAGTCGCGCCTCGTCGGGCGACACTGAAGCTTTCTTT.

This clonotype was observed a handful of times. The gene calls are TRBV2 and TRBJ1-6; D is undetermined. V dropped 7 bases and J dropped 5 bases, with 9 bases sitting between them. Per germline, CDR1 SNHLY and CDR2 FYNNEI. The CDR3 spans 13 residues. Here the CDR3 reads CASIYSNNSPLHF. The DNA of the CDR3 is TGTGCCAGCATATACTCGAATAATTCACCCCTCCACTTT.

This CDR3 reads CATSKQTEGEQYF. CDR3 in DNA: TGTGCCACCAGCAAGCAGACAGAAGGCGAGCAGTACTTC. V usage is TRBV15 and J usage is TRBJ2-7, with D perhaps matching TRBD1 (5 bases). V lost 4 bases to trimming and J lost 6 bases, with 13 bases between them. The germline gives CDR1 LNHNV, CDR2 YYDKDF (reference sequence). This CDR3 region has 13 residues.

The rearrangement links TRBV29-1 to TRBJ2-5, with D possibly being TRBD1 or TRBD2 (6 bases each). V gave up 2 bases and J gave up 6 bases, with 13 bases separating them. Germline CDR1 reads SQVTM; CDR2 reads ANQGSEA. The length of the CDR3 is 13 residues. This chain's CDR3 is CSVEPGGGKTQYF. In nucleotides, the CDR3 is TGCAGCGTTGAACCCGGGGGCGGTAAGACCCAGTACTTC.

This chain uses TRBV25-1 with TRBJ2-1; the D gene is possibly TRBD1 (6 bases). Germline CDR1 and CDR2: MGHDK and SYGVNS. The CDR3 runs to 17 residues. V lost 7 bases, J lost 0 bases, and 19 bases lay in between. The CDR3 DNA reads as TGTGCCAGCACCACCACCTCCGGGACATCCTCCTACAATGAGCAGTTCTTC. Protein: CASTTTSGTSSYNEQFF.

CDR3 sequence (DNA): TGTGCCATCAGTGAGTCGGCAGGGCAGGCCGGGGAGCTGTTTTTT. Its translation: CAISESAGQAGELFF. The chain combines TRBV10-3 with TRBJ2-2; possibly TRBD1 for D (5 bases). The length of the CDR3 is 15 residues. The germline CDR1 and CDR2 sequences are ENHRY and SYGVKD. The V and J ends lost 0 bases and 6 bases respectively, with 11 bases between them.

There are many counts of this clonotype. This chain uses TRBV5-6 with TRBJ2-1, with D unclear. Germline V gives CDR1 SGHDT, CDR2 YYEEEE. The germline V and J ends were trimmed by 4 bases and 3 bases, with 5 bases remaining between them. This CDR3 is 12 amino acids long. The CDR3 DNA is TGTGCCAGCAGCCCCGGCTACAATGAGCAGTTCTTC. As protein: CASSPGYNEQFF.

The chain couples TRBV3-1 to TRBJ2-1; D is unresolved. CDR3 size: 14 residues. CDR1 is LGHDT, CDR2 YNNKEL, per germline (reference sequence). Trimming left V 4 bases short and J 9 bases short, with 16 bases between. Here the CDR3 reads CASSPHDGFIEQFF. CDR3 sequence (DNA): TGTGCCAGCAGCCCCCACGACGGTTTTATTGAGCAGTTCTTC.

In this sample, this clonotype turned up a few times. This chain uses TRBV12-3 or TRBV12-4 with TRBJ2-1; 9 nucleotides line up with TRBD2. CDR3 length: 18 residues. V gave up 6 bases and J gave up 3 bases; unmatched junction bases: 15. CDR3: CASRGVGGRAVVYNEQFF. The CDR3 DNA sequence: TGTGCCAGCAGGGGGGTTGGCGGGAGGGCGGTGGTCTACAATGAGCAGTTCTTC.

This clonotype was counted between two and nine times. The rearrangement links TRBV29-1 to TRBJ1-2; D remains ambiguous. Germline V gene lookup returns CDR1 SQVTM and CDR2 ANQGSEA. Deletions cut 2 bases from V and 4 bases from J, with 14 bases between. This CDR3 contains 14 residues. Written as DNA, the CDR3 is TGCAGCGTTGAATGGCCCGACCTATCCTATGGCTACACCTTC. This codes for CSVEWPDLSYGYTF.

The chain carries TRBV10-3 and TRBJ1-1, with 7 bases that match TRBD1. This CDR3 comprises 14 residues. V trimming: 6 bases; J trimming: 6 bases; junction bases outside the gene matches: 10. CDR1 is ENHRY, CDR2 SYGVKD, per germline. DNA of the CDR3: TGTGCCATCAGCCGTACAGGGGAGAGACCTGAAGCTTTCTTT. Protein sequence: CAISRTGERPEAFF.

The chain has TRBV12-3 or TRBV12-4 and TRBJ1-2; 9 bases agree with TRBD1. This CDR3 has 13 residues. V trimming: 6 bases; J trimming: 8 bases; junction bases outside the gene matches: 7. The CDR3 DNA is TGTGCCAGCAGGCGTACAGGGGGCGTGGGCTACACCTTC. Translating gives CASRRTGGVGYTF.

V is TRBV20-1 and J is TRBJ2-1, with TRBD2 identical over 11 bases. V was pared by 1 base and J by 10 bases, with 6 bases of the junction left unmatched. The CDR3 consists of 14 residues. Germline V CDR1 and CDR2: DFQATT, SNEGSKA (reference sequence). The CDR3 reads CSARGSGRANEQFF. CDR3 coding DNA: TGCAGTGCTAGAGGTAGCGGGAGGGCCAACGAGCAGTTCTTC.